The rows below give T cell receptor beta chains drawn from one sample of a study of T cells in Graves' hyperthyroidism and ophthalmopathy. TCRdb reprocessed the multiplex PCR reads with MiXCR, giving one entry per CDR3 protein. Counted here are 300,000 or so distinct CDR3 sequences, under 25% occurring once; the ten biggest clones make up around half. Sample: blood. The receptors originated from a woman aged 45 to 65 with Graves' hyperthyroidism. Each CDR3 is given with its conserved first and last residue. Each record gives: clone size, V gene, D gene, J gene, CDR3 protein, CDR3 DNA. D genes are given only for firm matches. Clone size is given for some rows only: seen once, a few or many times, or a class if the clone is expanded.

abundance: .
v_gene: TRBV12-5
d_gene: .
j_gene: TRBJ2-7
CDR3aa: CAKWVGSYEQYF
CDR3nt: TGTGCTAAGTGGGTCGGGAGCTACGAGCAGTACTTC

abundance: .
v_gene: TRBV18
d_gene: .
j_gene: TRBJ2-7
CDR3aa: CASSQEVPSRTGAYEQYF
CDR3nt: TGTGCCAGCAGCCAAGAAGTCCCGTCACGAACCGGAGCTTACGAGCAGTACTTC

abundance: .
v_gene: TRBV6-2/TRBV6-3
d_gene: .
j_gene: TRBJ1-1
CDR3aa: CASINPDRDEAFF
CDR3nt: TGTGCCAGCATAAATCCCGACAGAGATGAAGCTTTCTTT

abundance: .
v_gene: TRBV4-1
d_gene: .
j_gene: TRBJ1-2
CDR3aa: CASSQEHLANYGYTF
CDR3nt: TGCGCCAGCAGCCAAGAACATCTAGCTAACTATGGCTACACCTTC

abundance: .
v_gene: TRBV20-1
d_gene: TRBD2
j_gene: TRBJ2-3
CDR3aa: CSASSSGSADTQYF
CDR3nt: TGCAGTGCTAGTTCTAGCGGGAGCGCAGATACGCAGTATTTT

abundance: many
v_gene: TRBV20-1
d_gene: TRBD1
j_gene: TRBJ2-3
CDR3aa: CSARATRQGNTQYF
CDR3nt: TGCAGTGCTAGAGCCACTCGACAGGGCAATACGCAGTATTTT

abundance: many
v_gene: TRBV20-1
d_gene: .
j_gene: TRBJ2-1
CDR3aa: CSARDPGVHNEQFF
CDR3nt: TGCAGTGCTAGAGATCCAGGGGTACACAATGAGCAGTTCTTC

abundance: many
v_gene: TRBV20-1
d_gene: .
j_gene: TRBJ1-5
CDR3aa: CSARDPRGAGQPQHF
CDR3nt: TGCAGTGCTAGAGATCCGCGGGGGGCAGGTCAGCCCCAGCATTTT

abundance: .
v_gene: TRBV11-2
d_gene: TRBD1
j_gene: TRBJ2-4
CDR3aa: CASSLERGGWDIQYF
CDR3nt: TGTGCCAGCAGCTTAGAGAGAGGGGGCTGGGACATTCAGTACTTC

abundance: few
v_gene: TRBV19
d_gene: .
j_gene: TRBJ2-1
CDR3aa: CASSIGDYNEQFF
CDR3nt: TGTGCCAGTAGTATAGGAGATTACAATGAGCAGTTCTTC

abundance: few
v_gene: TRBV11-2
d_gene: TRBD1
j_gene: TRBJ2-1
CDR3aa: CASSLGGGQGRFF
CDR3nt: TGTGCCAGCAGCTTAGGGGGGGGACAGGGACGGTTCTTC

abundance: few
v_gene: TRBV12-3/TRBV12-4
d_gene: .
j_gene: TRBJ2-2
CDR3aa: CASSFGAFGGLTGELFF
CDR3nt: TGTGCCAGCAGTTTTGGGGCCTTCGGGGGGCTCACCGGGGAGCTGTTTTTT

abundance: many
v_gene: TRBV12-3/TRBV12-4
d_gene: .
j_gene: TRBJ2-7
CDR3aa: CASTSTARDEQYF
CDR3nt: TGTGCCAGCACCTCCACGGCCCGAGACGAGCAGTACTTC

abundance: many
v_gene: TRBV6-1
d_gene: .
j_gene: TRBJ1-1
CDR3aa: CATSAGASNTEAFF
CDR3nt: TGTGCCACCTCCGCGGGGGCCTCGAACACTGAAGCTTTCTTT

abundance: .
v_gene: TRBV20-1
d_gene: TRBD1
j_gene: TRBJ1-3
CDR3aa: CSAKTGGTGNTIYF
CDR3nt: TGCAGTGCTAAGACAGGGGGTACTGGAAACACCATATATTTT

abundance: few
v_gene: TRBV14
d_gene: TRBD2
j_gene: TRBJ2-1
CDR3aa: CASSQHSGSSYNEQFF
CDR3nt: TGTGCCAGCAGCCAACATAGCGGGAGCTCCTACAATGAGCAGTTCTTC

abundance: many
v_gene: TRBV10-2
d_gene: .
j_gene: TRBJ2-1
CDR3aa: CASGNTGPNNEQFF
CDR3nt: TGCGCCAGCGGGAACACAGGTCCGAACAATGAGCAGTTCTTC

abundance: .
v_gene: TRBV5-1
d_gene: .
j_gene: TRBJ1-5
CDR3aa: CASSHDGGRNQPQHF
CDR3nt: TGCGCCAGCAGCCACGATGGGGGGCGGAATCAGCCCCAGCATTTT

abundance: many
v_gene: TRBV5-1
d_gene: .
j_gene: TRBJ1-1
CDR3aa: CASSSRAGARGGTEAFF
CDR3nt: TGCGCCAGCAGCTCCCGGGCCGGGGCAAGGGGTGGCACTGAAGCTTTCTTT

abundance: many
v_gene: TRBV2
d_gene: TRBD1
j_gene: TRBJ2-7
CDR3aa: CASSLGQGSFSSYEQYF
CDR3nt: TGTGCCAGCAGTTTGGGACAGGGGAGCTTTAGCTCCTACGAGCAGTACTTC

abundance: .
v_gene: TRBV27
d_gene: .
j_gene: TRBJ2-3
CDR3aa: CANSLAGRATDTQYF
CDR3nt: TGTGCCAACAGTTTAGCAGGGCGCGCCACAGATACGCAGTATTTT

abundance: .
v_gene: TRBV4-1
d_gene: TRBD1
j_gene: TRBJ1-3
CDR3aa: CASSLDRVPGNTIYF
CDR3nt: TGCGCCAGCAGCCTGGACAGGGTACCTGGAAACACCATATATTTT

abundance: many
v_gene: TRBV20-1
d_gene: .
j_gene: TRBJ2-2
CDR3aa: CSARGRGPGELFF
CDR3nt: TGCAGTGCTAGAGGAAGGGGACCCGGGGAGCTGTTTTTT

abundance: .
v_gene: TRBV6-6
d_gene: .
j_gene: TRBJ1-5
CDR3aa: CASSYSRLSNQPQHF
CDR3nt: TGTGCCAGCAGTTACTCGCGACTTAGCAATCAGCCCCAGCATTTT

abundance: many
v_gene: TRBV28
d_gene: TRBD1
j_gene: TRBJ1-5
CDR3aa: CASTPSRGNSNQPQHF
CDR3nt: TGTGCCAGCACCCCCTCCAGGGGGAATAGCAATCAGCCCCAGCATTTT

abundance: few
v_gene: TRBV9
d_gene: .
j_gene: TRBJ2-3
CDR3aa: CASSVNSLVSDTQYF
CDR3nt: TGTGCCAGCAGCGTCAACTCCCTCGTGTCAGATACGCAGTATTTT

abundance: few
v_gene: TRBV19
d_gene: TRBD1
j_gene: TRBJ2-5
CDR3aa: CASTPGTGHQETQYF
CDR3nt: TGTGCCAGTACCCCCGGGACAGGCCACCAAGAGACCCAGTACTTC

abundance: many
v_gene: TRBV7-9
d_gene: .
j_gene: TRBJ1-2
CDR3aa: CASSSDSRYGYTF
CDR3nt: TGTGCCAGCAGTTCGGACAGCCGATATGGCTACACCTTC

abundance: many
v_gene: TRBV6-2/TRBV6-3
d_gene: TRBD1
j_gene: TRBJ2-7
CDR3aa: CASKETGGYEQYF
CDR3nt: TGTGCCAGCAAGGAGACAGGGGGTTACGAGCAGTACTTC

abundance: many
v_gene: TRBV28
d_gene: .
j_gene: TRBJ1-1
CDR3aa: CASSGPWNTEAFF
CDR3nt: TGTGCCAGCAGCGGACCTTGGAACACTGAAGCTTTCTTT

abundance: few
v_gene: TRBV29-1
d_gene: TRBD1
j_gene: TRBJ2-2
CDR3aa: CSVGQGRVTGELFF
CDR3nt: TGCAGCGTAGGACAGGGGAGGGTCACCGGGGAGCTGTTTTTT

abundance: many
v_gene: TRBV7-8
d_gene: .
j_gene: TRBJ2-3
CDR3aa: CASSLGDWQTDTQYF
CDR3nt: TGTGCCAGCAGCTTAGGGGACTGGCAAACAGATACGCAGTATTTT

abundance: .
v_gene: TRBV19
d_gene: TRBD1
j_gene: TRBJ2-3
CDR3aa: CASSMGQGVADTQYF
CDR3nt: TGTGCCAGTAGTATGGGACAGGGGGTAGCAGATACGCAGTATTTT

abundance: .
v_gene: TRBV7-9
d_gene: TRBD1
j_gene: TRBJ2-2
CDR3aa: CASREPGQGADTGELFF
CDR3nt: TGTGCCAGCAGGGAGCCGGGACAGGGGGCGGACACCGGGGAGCTGTTTTTT

abundance: many
v_gene: TRBV4-1
d_gene: .
j_gene: TRBJ1-2
CDR3aa: CASSQVLTGGGYTF
CDR3nt: TGCGCCAGCAGCCAAGTTCTCACAGGCGGCGGCTACACCTTC

abundance: few
v_gene: TRBV2
d_gene: TRBD1
j_gene: TRBJ1-1
CDR3aa: CASSAIISGTGRTEAFF
CDR3nt: TGTGCCAGCAGCGCAATAATCTCCGGGACAGGCCGAACTGAAGCTTTCTTT

abundance: .
v_gene: TRBV10-3
d_gene: TRBD1
j_gene: TRBJ2-5
CDR3aa: CAITQGAGETQYF
CDR3nt: TGTGCCATCACACAGGGGGCGGGAGAGACCCAGTACTTC

abundance: many
v_gene: TRBV7-3
d_gene: .
j_gene: TRBJ2-2
CDR3aa: CASSLIVDTGELFF
CDR3nt: TGTGCCAGCAGCTTAATCGTCGACACCGGGGAGCTGTTTTTT